These 5 T cell receptor beta chains were sequenced from one sample in a study of graft-versus-host responses after intestinal transplantation. Repertoires were generated with immunoSEQ multiplex PCR, while TCRdb's copy carries only in-frame clones and drops some. The sample yields about 7,000 clones, 30% to 35% seen once. The plating included around 200,000 irradiated, violet-dye-labeled stimulator cells together with around 200,000 CFSE-labeled responder cells. Sequenced material: alloreactive CD8+ T cells from a mixed lymphocyte reaction culture, taken before transplantation. Regarding subset: CFSE-low proliferating T cells sorted from roughly 6-day pre-transplant mixed lymphocyte reaction (GvH or HvG direction). All receptors come from a human patient who was an organ donor for intestinal transplantation.

This clone is judged medium-sized. The rearrangement joins TRBV4-1 to TRBJ2-7; 9 bases fit TRBD1. Germline CDR1 is MGHRA and CDR2 is YSYEKL. This CDR3 is built from 13 residues. V trimming: 2 bases; J trimming: 6 bases; junction bases outside the gene matches: 2. The CDR3, as DNA: TGCGCCAGCAGCCAAAACAGGGGGCGCGAGCAGTACTTC. Protein sequence: CASSQNRGREQYF.

There are a few counts of this clone. The chain couples TRBV6-4 to TRBJ2-5, with 7 bases aligning to TRBD1. The V and J ends lost 5 bases and 3 bases, in that order; junction bases with no gene match: 15. CDR3 length equals 17 residues. Germline CDR1 MRHNA, CDR2 SNTAGT. The CDR3 nucleotides read TGTGCCAGCAGTTTTGAAGATCCCCGGGACAGAAAAGAGACCCAGTACTTC. Translation: CASSFEDPRDRKETQYF.

The table lists this clone with a few counts. The chain is built from TRBV12-5 and TRBJ2-7; 10 bases match TRBD2. The J segment lost 4 bases and the V segment lost 5 bases, leaving 20 bases of the junction unmatched. Germline CDR1 and CDR2: LGHNT and FRNRAP. There are 19 residues in the CDR3. In DNA form, the CDR3 reads TGTGCTAGTGGTCTTGGGGCTAGCGGGGGCAGAGATGGTGCGTACGAGCAGTACTTC. Its translation: CASGLGASGGRDGAYEQYF. The whole variable domain, filled in from reference TRBV12-5 and TRBJ2-7, reads DARVTQTPRHKVTEMGQEVTMRCQPILGHNTVFWYRQTMMQGLELLAYFRNRAPLDDSGMPKDRFSAEMPDATLATLKIQPSEPRDSAVYFCASGLGASGGRDGAYEQYFGPGTRLTVT.

The chain combines TRBV6-4 with TRBJ2-5; 7 bases fit TRBD2. The V gene end was trimmed by 5 bases and the J gene end by 5 bases; junction bases not matched to a gene: 14. CDR3 length: 16 amino acids. CDR1 and CDR2 from the germline V gene are MRHNA and SNTAGT. CDR3: CASSPRDYSFTETQYF. Here the CDR3 DNA reads TGTGCCAGCAGTCCGCGGGACTATTCTTTTACCGAGACCCAGTACTTC.

The chain couples TRBV4-3 to TRBJ1-3; no reliable D call. Per germline, CDR1 LGHNA and CDR2 YSLEER. V lost 8 bases and J 0 bases, leaving 14 bases between the germline ends. The CDR3 is 15 residues long. This CDR3 is CASDLSILSGNTIYF. CDR3 nucleotide sequence: TGCGCCAGCGATCTAAGTATCCTCTCTGGAAACACCATATATTTT.